This T cell receptor (beta chain) was identified during a study of blood T cell repertoires in COVID-19. Study details: Samples of COVID-19 (acute and convalescent) were obtained from the United States, Italy and Spain. PBMCs, B-cell-depleted T cells, or T cells provided the cDNA or gDNA that made up the material.

How the authors handled the data: It was from reference gene primer amplification that nucleated cell counts were estimated. Measured with immunoSEQ multiplex PCR; TCRdb has only the in-frame clones, and not every one. Clone size and V and J calls were adopted from that table, with D and trimming inferred from the DNA. The sample lists under 13,000 clones, around four fifths occurring once. The CDR3 loop spans 16 amino acids. With 1 base clipped from V and 11 bases from J, the junction kept 8 bases outside the gene matches. Per the germline V gene, CDR1 is LGHDT and CDR2 is YNNKEL (reference sequence).

This clonotype was sampled from a human donor in a cohort sampled during active COVID-19. Sequenced: peripheral blood. This chain links TRBV3-1 (or the pseudogene TRBV3-2) with TRBJ2-1; TRBD2 agrees at 13 bases. This CDR3 is CASSQATGTSGIKQFF. Here the CDR3 DNA reads TGTGCCAGCAGCCAAGCCACCGGGACTAGCGGGATTAAGCAGTTCTTC.